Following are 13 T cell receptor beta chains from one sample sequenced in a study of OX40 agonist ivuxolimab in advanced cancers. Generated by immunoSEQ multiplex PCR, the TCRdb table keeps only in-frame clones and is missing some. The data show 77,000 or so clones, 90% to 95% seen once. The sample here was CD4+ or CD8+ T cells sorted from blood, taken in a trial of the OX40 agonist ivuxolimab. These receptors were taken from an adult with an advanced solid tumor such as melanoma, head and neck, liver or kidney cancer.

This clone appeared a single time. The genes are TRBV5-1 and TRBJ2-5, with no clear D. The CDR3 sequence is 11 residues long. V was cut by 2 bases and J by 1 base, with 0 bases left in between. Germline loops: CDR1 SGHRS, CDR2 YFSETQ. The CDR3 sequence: CASSFQETQYF. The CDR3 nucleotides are TGCGCCAGCAGCTTCCAAGAGACCCAGTACTTC.

The CDR3 DNA reads TGCGCCAGCAGCTTGGCTAGCGGCTCCTACAATGAGCAGTTCTTC. Translation gives CASSLASGSYNEQFF. V gene TRBV5-1 combines with J gene TRBJ2-1; 7 bases line up with TRBD2. Germline lookup yields CDR1 SGHRS and CDR2 YFSETQ. There are 15 residues in the CDR3. Trimming took 0 bases from V and 0 from J; bases not matched to a gene: 0.

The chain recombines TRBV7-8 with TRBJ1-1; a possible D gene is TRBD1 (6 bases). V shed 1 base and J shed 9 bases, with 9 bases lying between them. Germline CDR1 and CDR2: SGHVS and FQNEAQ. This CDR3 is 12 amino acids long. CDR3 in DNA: TGTGCCAGCAGCTTAGTGGGGGGGCAAGCTTTCTTT. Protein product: CASSLVGGQAFF.

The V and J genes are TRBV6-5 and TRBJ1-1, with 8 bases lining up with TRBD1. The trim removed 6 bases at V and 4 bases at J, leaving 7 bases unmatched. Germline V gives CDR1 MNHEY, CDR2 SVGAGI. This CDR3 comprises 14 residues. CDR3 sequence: CASRYLQGGTEAFF. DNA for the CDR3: TGTGCCAGCAGGTACCTACAGGGGGGCACTGAAGCTTTCTTT.

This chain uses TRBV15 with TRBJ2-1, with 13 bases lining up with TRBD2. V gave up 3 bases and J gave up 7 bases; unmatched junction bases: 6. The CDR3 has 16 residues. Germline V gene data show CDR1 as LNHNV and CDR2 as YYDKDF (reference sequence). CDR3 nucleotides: TGTGCCACCAGCAGGCAAGGGGGACTAGCGGGGAATGAGCAGTTCTTC. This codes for CATSRQGGLAGNEQFF.

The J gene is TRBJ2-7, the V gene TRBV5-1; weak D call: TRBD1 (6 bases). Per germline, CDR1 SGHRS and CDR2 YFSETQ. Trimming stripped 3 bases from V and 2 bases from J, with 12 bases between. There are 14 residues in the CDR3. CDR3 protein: CASSSDRSTYEQYF. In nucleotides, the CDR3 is TGCGCCAGCAGCTCGGACAGATCCACCTACGAGCAGTACTTC.

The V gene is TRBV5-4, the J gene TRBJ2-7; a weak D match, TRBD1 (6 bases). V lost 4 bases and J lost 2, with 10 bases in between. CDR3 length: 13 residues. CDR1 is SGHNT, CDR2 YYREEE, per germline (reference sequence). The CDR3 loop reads CASSRGQTYEQYF. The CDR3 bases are TGTGCCAGCAGCCGAGGACAGACCTACGAGCAGTACTTC. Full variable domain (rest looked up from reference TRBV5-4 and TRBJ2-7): ETGVTQSPTHLIKTRGQQVTLRCSSQSGHNTVSWYQQALGQGPQFIFQYYREEENGRGNFPPRFSGLQFPNYSSELNVNALELDDSALYLCASSRGQTYEQYFGPGTRLTVT.

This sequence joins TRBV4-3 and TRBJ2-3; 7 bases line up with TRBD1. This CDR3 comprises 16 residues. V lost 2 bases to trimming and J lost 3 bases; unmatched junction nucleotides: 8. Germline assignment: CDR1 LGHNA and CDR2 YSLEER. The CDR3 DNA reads TGCGCCAGCAGCCAATTACAGGGGCGAGGGACAGATACGCAGTATTTT. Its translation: CASSQLQGRGTDTQYF.

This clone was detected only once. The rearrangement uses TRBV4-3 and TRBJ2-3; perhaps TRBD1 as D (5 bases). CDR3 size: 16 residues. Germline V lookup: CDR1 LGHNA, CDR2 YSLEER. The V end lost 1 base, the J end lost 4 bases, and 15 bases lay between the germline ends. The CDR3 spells CASSQVSAGLADTQYF. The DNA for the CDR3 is TGCGCCAGCAGCCAAGTCTCGGCAGGGCTCGCAGATACGCAGTATTTT.

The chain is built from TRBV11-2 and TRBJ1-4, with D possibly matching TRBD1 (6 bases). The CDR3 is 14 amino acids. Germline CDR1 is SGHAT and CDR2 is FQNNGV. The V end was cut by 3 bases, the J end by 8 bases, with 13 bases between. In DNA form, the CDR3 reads TGTGCCAGCAGCTTCGTACAGGGTGGGGAAAAACTGTTTTTT. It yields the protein CASSFVQGGEKLFF.

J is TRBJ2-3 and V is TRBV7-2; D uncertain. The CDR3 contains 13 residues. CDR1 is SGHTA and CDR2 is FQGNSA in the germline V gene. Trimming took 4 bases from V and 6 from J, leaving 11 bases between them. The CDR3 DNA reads TGTGCCAGCAGCTCTAATGACTGGGATACGCAGTATTTT. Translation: CASSSNDWDTQYF.

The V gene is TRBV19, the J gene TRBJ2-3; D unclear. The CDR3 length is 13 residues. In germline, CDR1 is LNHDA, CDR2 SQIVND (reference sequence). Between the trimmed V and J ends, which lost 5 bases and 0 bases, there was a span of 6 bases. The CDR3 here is CASSVSSTDTQYF. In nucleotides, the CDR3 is TGTGCCAGTAGTGTCTCTAGCACAGATACGCAGTATTTT.

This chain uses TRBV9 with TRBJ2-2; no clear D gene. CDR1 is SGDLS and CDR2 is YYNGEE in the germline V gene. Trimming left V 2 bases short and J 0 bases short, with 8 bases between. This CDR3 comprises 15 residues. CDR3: CASSVSVTNTGELFF. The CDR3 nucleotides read TGTGCCAGCAGCGTTAGTGTTACGAACACCGGGGAGCTGTTTTTT.